One T cell receptor (beta chain) is described in this entry. In germline, CDR1 is SGDLS, CDR2 YYNGEE. The CDR3 has 18 amino acids. Trimming left V 7 bases short and J 2 bases short, with 28 bases between. TCRdb's table, derived via immunoSEQ multiplex PCR, lists solely in-frame clones and lacks some. The sample gives some 480,000 clones, 70% to 80% of which show up once; about 12% is in the top ten. The data originate from a study of shared clonotypes between healthy human individuals. This sequence was found in a woman aged 35 to 49 in good health. Some clones in this sample may be carry-over from other donors' samples. J is TRBJ2-7 and V is TRBV9; a weak D match, TRBD2 (6 bases). Sequencing was done on a sample of PBMCs. The CDR3 here is CASPEAGKTRQVPYEQYF. CDR3 DNA sequence: TGTGCCAGCCCCGAAGCTGGTAAGACTAGGCAGGTTCCCTACGAGCAGTACTTC.